The 9 T cell receptor beta chains presented below share a single source sample, sequenced in a study of shared T cell receptors in the human thymus. TCRdb keeps only in-frame clones here, not all; method: immunoSEQ multiplex PCR. The sample shows hundreds of thousands of clones, around nine tenths of them seen only once. These data were also reused for a study on human thymus T cells.

The specimen was thymocytes. Receptor source: a boy younger than two with a congenital heart defect.

The chain couples TRBV6-1 to TRBJ1-2; 8 bases are shared with TRBD1. The CDR3 is 13 amino acids. J gave up 6 bases and V 6 bases, and 6 bases lay outside the gene matches. Germline-derived CDR1 and CDR2 are MNHNS and SASEGT. The CDR3 DNA sequence: TGTGCCAGCAGAACACAGACAGGGGATGGCTACACCTTC. It codes for CASRTQTGDGYTF.

J is TRBJ2-3 and V is TRBV10-2; a possible D gene is TRBD2 (5 bases). The ends were cut back, 2 bases at V and 2 bases at J, with 8 bases in the middle. Germline assignment: CDR1 WSHSY and CDR2 SAAADI. CDR3 length equals 14 residues. The DNA of the CDR3 is TGCGCCAGCAGTGAGAGAGGGAACACAGATACGCAGTATTTT. It is translated as CASSERGNTDTQYF.

CDR3 protein: CASSRGTGKGEQYF. CDR3 sequence (DNA): TGCGCCAGCAGCAGGGGGACAGGGAAGGGCGAGCAGTACTTC. The rearrangement joins TRBV4-1 to TRBJ2-7, with 9 bases matching TRBD1. Germline trimming cut 5 bases from V and 6 bases from J; bases unmatched to any gene: 8. Germline loops: CDR1 MGHRA, CDR2 YSYEKL. The CDR3 totals 14 residues.

The J gene is TRBJ2-7, the V gene TRBV7-3; 8 nucleotides line up with TRBD1. V gave up 8 bases and J gave up 5 bases; unmatched junction bases: 8. Germline V gene lookup returns CDR1 SGHTA and CDR2 FQGTGA. There are 13 residues in the CDR3. The CDR3 nucleotides are TGTGCCAGCTCCCGCGACAGGGGACACGAGCAGTACTTC. Translated: CASSRDRGHEQYF.

The chain recombines TRBV4-3 with TRBJ1-1; D uncertain. Germline lookup yields CDR1 LGHNA and CDR2 YSLEER. Trimming shortened V by 2 bases and J by 1 base, and 11 bases separated the two germline ends. This CDR3 is built from 15 residues. In DNA form, the CDR3 reads TGCGCCAGCAGCCAATATCCCCGGGGGAACACTGAAGCTTTCTTT. Translating gives CASSQYPRGNTEAFF.

This chain links TRBV25-1 with TRBJ2-7; TRBD1 agrees at 7 bases. V shed 4 bases and J 6 bases; nucleotides not matched to a gene: 12. Germline CDR1 reads MGHDK; CDR2 reads SYGVNS. CDR3 length: 15 amino acids. For the CDR3, the DNA is TGTGCCAGCAGTGGCCTTCCCACAGGGGAAAGCGAGCAGTACTTC. Translating gives CASSGLPTGESEQYF.

The V and J genes are TRBV23-1 and TRBJ1-5; no definite D call. TRBV23-1 counts as an open reading frame of uncertain function. The CDR3 has 17 residues. V was cut by 0 bases and J by 5 bases, with 17 bases left in between. CDR3 residues: CASSQSYSASLHQPQHF. The CDR3 DNA reads TGCGCCAGCAGTCAATCGTATAGTGCGTCCCTGCATCAGCCCCAGCATTTT.

A few counts support this clone. The CDR3 region is CASSAGQRGTDTQYF. The CDR3 nucleotides are TGTGCCAGTAGTGCGGGACAGCGAGGGACAGATACGCAGTATTTT. This chain uses TRBV19 with TRBJ2-3; D is perhaps TRBD1 (7 bases). Germline assignment: CDR1 LNHDA and CDR2 SQIVND (reference sequence). V was shortened by 5 bases and J by 3 bases, with 15 bases between the two germline ends. The CDR3 runs 15 residues.

The V and J genes are TRBV28 and TRBJ1-4, with D hard to call. Per germline, CDR1 MDHEN and CDR2 SYDVKM. The CDR3 runs 13 residues. The V and J ends lost 4 bases and 1 base respectively, with 4 bases between them. Here the CDR3 reads CASSSGTNEKLFF. Here the CDR3 DNA reads TGTGCCAGCAGTTCGGGAACTAATGAAAAACTGTTTTTT.